Listed here are 20 T cell receptor beta chains from one sample, sequenced in a study of cytomegalovirus exposure and HLA in healthy donors. With 60 Vbeta and 13 Jbeta primers, the PCR was carried out. Sequenced by immunoSEQ multiplex PCR; TCRdb stores in-frame clones only, minus some. This sample carries approximately 190,000 clones, around 75% of them seen once, and the ten largest clones take roughly 6.7%. Sequencing used PBMCs. The receptors derive from a man aged 40-50 years in good health and CMV-seropositive.

V gene TRBV11-2 combines with J gene TRBJ2-3; D unresolved. Germline lookup yields CDR1 SGHAT and CDR2 FQNNGV. This CDR3 comprises 14 residues. The V and J ends lost 5 bases and 3 bases respectively, with 12 bases between them. The chain's CDR3 is CASSRSPVTDTQYF. The CDR3 nucleotides read TGTGCCAGCAGCCGGAGCCCGGTTACAGATACGCAGTATTTT. Drawing the rest from reference TRBV11-2 and TRBJ2-3, the complete variable domain is EAGVAQSPRYKIIEKRQSVAFWCNPISGHATLYWYQQILGQGPKLLIQFQNNGVVDDSQLPKDRFSAERLKGVDSTLKIQPAKLEDSAVYLCASSRSPVTDTQYFGPGTRLTVL.

The CDR3 loop reads CASSYFQANTEAFF. In DNA, the CDR3 is TGTGCCAGCAGTTATTTTCAAGCGAACACTGAAGCTTTCTTT. This chain connects TRBV6-5 to TRBJ1-1; D ambiguous. The CDR3 is made up of 14 amino acids. Trimming cost V 3 bases and J 1 base, with 9 bases left between them. CDR1 and CDR2 (germline): MNHEY, SVGAGI.

The V gene is TRBV5-1, the J gene TRBJ2-3; D not resolved. This CDR3 is built from 16 residues. CDR1 and CDR2 from the germline V gene are SGHRS and YFSETQ. The germline V and J ends were trimmed by 0 bases and 6 bases, with 17 bases remaining between them. CDR3 coding DNA: TGCGCCAGCAGCTTGGTTCGGAGTAAGGCTGCGGATACGCAGTATTTT. This sequence encodes CASSLVRSKAADTQYF.

V usage is TRBV5-1 and J usage is TRBJ2-7, with a tentative D call TRBD2 (7 bases). V lost 4 bases and J 0 bases, leaving 14 bases between the germline ends. Germline V gene sequence: CDR1 SGHRS, CDR2 YFSETQ. There are 15 residues in the CDR3. CDR3: CASSLWGGASYEQYF. The CDR3 region has the DNA TGCGCCAGCAGCCTGTGGGGGGGGGCCTCCTACGAGCAGTACTTC.

The chain is built from TRBV7-2 and TRBJ2-1; 7 positions agree with TRBD2. This CDR3 is 13 amino acids long. Germline V lookup: CDR1 SGHTA, CDR2 FQGNSA. Trimming took 2 bases from V and 10 from J; bases not matched to a gene: 5. The CDR3 coding sequence is TGTGCCAGCAGCTTAAAACGGGGGGAAGAGCAGTTCTTC. Translating it yields CASSLKRGEEQFF.

In its sample, this clone was seen a few times. The chain uses TRBV6-1 and TRBJ1-3; D call uncertain. CDR3 length: 16 residues. The V gene's germline CDR1 is MNHNS and CDR2 SASEGT. V dropped 1 base and J dropped 0 bases, with 10 bases sitting between them. The CDR3 region is CASSEVVVLSGNTIYF. The CDR3 DNA sequence: TGTGCCAGCAGTGAAGTCGTAGTCCTCTCTGGAAACACCATATATTTT.

This chain links TRBV29-1 with TRBJ1-2, with TRBD1 matching over 7 bases. V trimming: 7 bases; J trimming: 6 bases; junction bases outside the gene matches: 8. The length of the CDR3 is 12 residues. The germline V gene encodes CDR1 SQVTM and CDR2 ANQGSEA. In nucleotides, the CDR3 is TGCAGCGGTACTACAGGGGAGAATGGCTACACCTTC. Translated, it gives CSGTTGENGYTF.

This chain joins TRBV7-6 and TRBJ1-1; TRBD1 matches 8 bases. This CDR3 is built from 14 residues. V trimming: 5 bases; J trimming: 4 bases; junction bases outside the gene matches: 6. Germline V CDR1 and CDR2: SGHVS, FNYEAQ. This chain's CDR3 is CASSTGQGFTEAFF. The CDR3 DNA reads as TGTGCCAGCAGCACCGGACAGGGTTTCACTGAAGCTTTCTTT.

The rearrangement joins TRBV5-1 to TRBJ1-1; 8 bases are a match to TRBD1. The CDR3 consists of 14 residues. The junction had 4 bases not matched to a gene; V was cut back by 0 bases and J by 6 bases. CDR1 is SGHRS, CDR2 YFSETQ, per germline. The CDR3 coding sequence is TGCGCCAGCAGCTTGGTCCAGGGGGCTGCTGAAGCTTTCTTT. Protein product: CASSLVQGAAEAFF.

This clone was counted at least ten times. V and J are TRBV14 and TRBJ2-2; D might be TRBD1 (5 bases). The CDR3 totals 16 residues. Between the trimmed V and J ends, which lost 4 bases and 3 bases, there was a span of 15 bases. Germline V gives CDR1 SGHDN, CDR2 FVKESK. The CDR3 nucleotides read TGTGCCAGCAGCCCCCTATGGGGCAGGGACACCGGGGAGCTGTTTTTT. This encodes CASSPLWGRDTGELFF.

This chain joins TRBV11-3 and TRBJ1-1; TRBD1 is a possible D gene (5 bases). Between the trimmed V and J ends, which lost 1 base and 4 bases, there was a span of 10 bases. The CDR3 consists of 14 residues. Germline V gives CDR1 SGHNT, CDR2 YENEEA. CDR3 sequence: CASSLGQPGTEAFF. DNA for the CDR3: TGTGCCAGCAGCTTAGGACAGCCGGGCACTGAAGCTTTCTTT.

This clone has only one observation. CDR3 sequence (DNA): TGTGCCAGCAGTGTAGCAGTCCGGGACAGGGTTTTCGAGCAGTACTTC. As protein: CASSVAVRDRVFEQYF. This rearrangement joins TRBV28 to TRBJ2-7, with 9 bases identical to TRBD1. V shed 5 bases and J 6 bases; nucleotides not matched to a gene: 14. Germline V gene lookup returns CDR1 MDHEN and CDR2 SYDVKM. CDR3 length: 16 residues.

The J gene is TRBJ1-4, the V gene TRBV15; the D gene is possibly TRBD1 (5 bases). CDR1 and CDR2 from the germline V gene are LNHNV and YYDKDF (reference sequence). The CDR3 consists of 15 residues. The V end was cut by 0 bases, the J end by 3 bases, with 8 bases between. The CDR3 reads CATSREGAPNEKLFF. The CDR3 DNA is TGTGCCACCAGCAGAGAAGGGGCACCTAATGAAAAACTGTTTTTT. Full variable domain (rest looked up from reference TRBV15 and TRBJ1-4): DAMVIQNPRYQVTQFGKPVTLSCSQTLNHNVMYWYQQKSSQAPKLLFHYYDKDFNNEADTPDNFQSRRPNTSFCFLDIRSPGLGDTAMYLCATSREGAPNEKLFFGSGTQLSVL.

V is TRBV7-9 and J is TRBJ1-6; D is undetermined. Trimming left V 1 base short and J 9 bases short, with 13 bases between. In germline, CDR1 is SEHNR, CDR2 FQNEAQ (reference sequence). This CDR3 has 15 residues. The CDR3 sequence: CASSLVRGAGSPLHF. CDR3 nucleotides: TGTGCCAGCAGCTTAGTTCGGGGAGCAGGTTCACCCCTCCACTTT.

Comment on this clone: In the same sample, other DNA sequences code for this CDR3. The chain recombines TRBV9 with TRBJ2-7; no reliable D call. Germline CDR1 is SGDLS and CDR2 is YYNGEE. CDR3 length equals 12 residues. Trimming stripped 8 bases from V and 1 base from J, with 10 bases between. The CDR3 region has the DNA TGTGCCAGTTCCGCAGAATCCTACGAGCAGTACTTC. Translating it yields CASSAESYEQYF.

This clone was counted a single time. The chain joins TRBV19 to TRBJ1-5, with D possibly matching TRBD1 (5 bases). Germline V gives CDR1 LNHDA, CDR2 SQIVND (reference sequence). This CDR3 contains 14 residues. V was cut by 5 bases and J by 5 bases, with 13 bases left in between. The CDR3 region is CASSPDRTDQPQHF. As DNA, the CDR3 is TGTGCCAGTAGTCCAGACAGAACCGATCAGCCCCAGCATTTT.

By share of the sample, this clone is large. The chain has TRBV6-6 and TRBJ2-7, with 7 nucleotides matching TRBD1. CDR3 length: 14 amino acids. CDR1 MNHNY and CDR2 SVGAGI come from the germline V gene (reference sequence). The J segment lost 11 bases and the V segment lost 6 bases, leaving 16 bases of the junction unmatched. This CDR3 reads CASSPAPDRAREYF. The CDR3 region has the DNA TGTGCCAGCAGCCCGGCCCCCGACAGGGCCAGGGAGTACTTC.

V gene TRBV7-3 combines with J gene TRBJ1-1; TRBD1 matches 7 bases. This CDR3 contains 15 residues. Trimming cost V 2 bases and J 6 bases; bases outside gene matches: 9. Germline V gene data show CDR1 as SGHTA and CDR2 as FQGTGA. The CDR3 nucleotides are TGTGCCAGCAGCTTACGCCAACAGGGGAGGCCTGAAGCTTTCTTT. It is translated as CASSLRQQGRPEAFF.

This clone came up a few times. This chain joins TRBV9 and TRBJ1-2; possible D gene TRBD1, 6 bases. This CDR3 contains 15 residues. V was pared by 1 base and J by 4 bases, with 14 bases between. CDR1 SGDLS and CDR2 YYNGEE come from the germline V gene. CDR3 in DNA: TGTGCCAGCAGCGTAACAGGGCTAGAAAGCTATGGCTACACCTTC. This gives the protein CASSVTGLESYGYTF.

The CDR3 region is CASSSPGNYGYTF. As DNA, the CDR3 is TGTGCCAGCAGCTCGCCGGGGAACTATGGCTACACCTTC. The chain carries TRBV7-2 and TRBJ1-2; D gene unclear. The CDR3 has 13 amino acids. Trimming stripped 4 bases from V and 2 bases from J, with 8 bases between. Germline V gene lookup returns CDR1 SGHTA and CDR2 FQGNSA.